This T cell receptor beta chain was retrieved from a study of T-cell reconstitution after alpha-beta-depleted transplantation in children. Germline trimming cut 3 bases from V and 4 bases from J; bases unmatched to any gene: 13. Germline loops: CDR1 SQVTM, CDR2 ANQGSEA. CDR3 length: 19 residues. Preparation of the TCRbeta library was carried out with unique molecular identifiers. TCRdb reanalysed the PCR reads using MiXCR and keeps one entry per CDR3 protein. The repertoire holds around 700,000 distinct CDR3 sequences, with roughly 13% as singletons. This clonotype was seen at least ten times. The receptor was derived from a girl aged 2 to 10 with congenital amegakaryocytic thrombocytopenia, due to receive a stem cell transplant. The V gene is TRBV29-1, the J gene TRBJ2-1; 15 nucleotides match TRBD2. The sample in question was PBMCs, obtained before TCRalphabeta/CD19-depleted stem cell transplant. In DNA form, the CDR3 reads TGCAGCGTTGAGGGGTTGGGACTAGCGGGAGGTCGAAGGTACAATGAGCAGTTCTTC. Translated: CSVEGLGLAGGRRYNEQFF.